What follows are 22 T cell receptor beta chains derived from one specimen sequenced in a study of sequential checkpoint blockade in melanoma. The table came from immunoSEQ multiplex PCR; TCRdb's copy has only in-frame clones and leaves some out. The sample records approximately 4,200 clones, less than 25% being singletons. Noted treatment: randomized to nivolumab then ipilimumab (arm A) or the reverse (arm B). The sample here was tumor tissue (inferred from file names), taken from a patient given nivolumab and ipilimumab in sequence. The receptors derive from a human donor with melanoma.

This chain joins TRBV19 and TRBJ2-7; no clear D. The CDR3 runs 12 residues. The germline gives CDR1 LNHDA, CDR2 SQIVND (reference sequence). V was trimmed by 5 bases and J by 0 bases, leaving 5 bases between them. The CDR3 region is CASSAYSYEQYF. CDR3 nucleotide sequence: TGTGCCAGTAGTGCCTACTCCTACGAGCAGTACTTC. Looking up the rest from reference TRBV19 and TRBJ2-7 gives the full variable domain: DGGITQSPKYLFRKEGQNVTLSCEQNLNHDAMYWYRQDPGQGLRLIYYSQIVNDFQKGDIAEGYSVSREKKESFPLTVTSAQKNPTAFYLCASSAYSYEQYFGPGTRLTVT.

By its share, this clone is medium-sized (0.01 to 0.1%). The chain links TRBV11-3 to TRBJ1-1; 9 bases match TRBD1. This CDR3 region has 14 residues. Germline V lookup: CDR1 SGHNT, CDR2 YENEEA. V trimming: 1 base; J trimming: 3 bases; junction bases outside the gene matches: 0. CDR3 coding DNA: TGTGCCAGCAGCTTAGGGACAGGGGACACTGAAGCTTTCTTT. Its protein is CASSLGTGDTEAFF.

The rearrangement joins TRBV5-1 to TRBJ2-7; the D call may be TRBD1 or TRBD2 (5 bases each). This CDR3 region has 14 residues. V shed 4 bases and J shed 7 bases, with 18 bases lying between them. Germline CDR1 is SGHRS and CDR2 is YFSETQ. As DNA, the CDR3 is TGCGCCAGCAGCACATCCGGGACGGTGTTGGAGCAGTACTTC. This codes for CASSTSGTVLEQYF.

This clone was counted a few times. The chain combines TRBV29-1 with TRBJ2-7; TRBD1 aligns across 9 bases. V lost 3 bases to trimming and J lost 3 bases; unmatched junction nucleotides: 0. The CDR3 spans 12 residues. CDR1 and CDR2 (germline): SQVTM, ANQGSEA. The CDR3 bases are TGCAGCGTTGAGGGACAGGGCTACGAGCAGTACTTC. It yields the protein CSVEGQGYEQYF.

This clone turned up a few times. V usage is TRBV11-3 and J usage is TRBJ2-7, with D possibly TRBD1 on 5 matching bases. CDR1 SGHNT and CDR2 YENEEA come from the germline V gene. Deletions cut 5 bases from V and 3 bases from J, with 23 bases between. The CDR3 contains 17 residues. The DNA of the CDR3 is TGTGCCAGCAGCCTTCCACCACTGACACAGGCCAACTACGAGCAGTACTTC. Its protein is CASSLPPLTQANYEQYF. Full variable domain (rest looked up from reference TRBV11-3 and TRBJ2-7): EAGVVQSPRYKIIEKKQPVAFWCNPISGHNTLYWYLQNLGQGPELLIRYENEEAVDDSQLPKDRFSAERLKGVDSTLKIQPAELGDSAVYLCASSLPPLTQANYEQYFGPGTRLTVT.

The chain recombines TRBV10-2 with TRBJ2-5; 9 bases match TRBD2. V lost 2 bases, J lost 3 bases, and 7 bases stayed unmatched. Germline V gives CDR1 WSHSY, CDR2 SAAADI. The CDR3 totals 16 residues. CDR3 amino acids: CASSEQRGAEKETQYF. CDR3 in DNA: TGCGCCAGCAGTGAGCAGCGGGGGGCCGAAAAAGAGACCCAGTACTTC.

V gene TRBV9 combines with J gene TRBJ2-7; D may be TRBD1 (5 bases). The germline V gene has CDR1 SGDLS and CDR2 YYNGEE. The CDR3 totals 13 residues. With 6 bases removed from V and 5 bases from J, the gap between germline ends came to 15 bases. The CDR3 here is CASTEGWGNEQYF. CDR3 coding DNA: TGTGCCAGCACCGAAGGGTGGGGCAACGAGCAGTACTTC.

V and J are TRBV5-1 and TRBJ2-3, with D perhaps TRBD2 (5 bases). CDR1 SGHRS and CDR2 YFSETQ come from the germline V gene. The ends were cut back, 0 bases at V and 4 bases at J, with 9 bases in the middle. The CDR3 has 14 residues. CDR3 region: CASSLAGLPDTQYF. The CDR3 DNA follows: TGCGCCAGCAGCTTGGCCGGACTCCCAGATACGCAGTATTTT.

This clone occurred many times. This CDR3 is CASSADGQGEQYF. The CDR3 nucleotides are TGTGCCAGCAGCGCCGACGGGCAGGGCGAGCAGTACTTC. The rearrangement joins TRBV9 to TRBJ2-7, with D tentatively TRBD1 (5 bases). Trimming pared 3 bases from V and 6 bases from J, leaving 13 bases between. The CDR3 runs 13 residues. Germline-derived CDR1 and CDR2 are SGDLS and YYNGEE.

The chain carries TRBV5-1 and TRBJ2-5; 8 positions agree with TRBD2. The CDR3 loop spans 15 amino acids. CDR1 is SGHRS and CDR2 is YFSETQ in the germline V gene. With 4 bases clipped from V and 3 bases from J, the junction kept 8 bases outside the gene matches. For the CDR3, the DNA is TGCGCCAGCAGCGTTAGGGACGGGAGGGAAGAGACCCAGTACTTC. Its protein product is CASSVRDGREETQYF.

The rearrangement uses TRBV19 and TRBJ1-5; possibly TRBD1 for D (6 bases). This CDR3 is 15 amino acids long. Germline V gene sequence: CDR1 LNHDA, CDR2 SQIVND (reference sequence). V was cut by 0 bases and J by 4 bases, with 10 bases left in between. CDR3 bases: TGTGCCAGTAGTATAGATTCGGGGGCGAATCAGCCCCAGCATTTT. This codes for CASSIDSGANQPQHF.

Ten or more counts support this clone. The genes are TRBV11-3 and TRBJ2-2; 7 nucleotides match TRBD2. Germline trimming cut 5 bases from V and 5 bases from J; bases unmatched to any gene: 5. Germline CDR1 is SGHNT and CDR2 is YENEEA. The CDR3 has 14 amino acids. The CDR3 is CASSPGGSTGELFF. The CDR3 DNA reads TGTGCCAGCAGCCCGGGGGGTTCAACCGGGGAGCTGTTTTTT. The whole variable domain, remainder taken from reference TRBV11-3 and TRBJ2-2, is EAGVVQSPRYKIIEKKQPVAFWCNPISGHNTLYWYLQNLGQGPELLIRYENEEAVDDSQLPKDRFSAERLKGVDSTLKIQPAELGDSAVYLCASSPGGSTGELFFGEGSRLTVL.

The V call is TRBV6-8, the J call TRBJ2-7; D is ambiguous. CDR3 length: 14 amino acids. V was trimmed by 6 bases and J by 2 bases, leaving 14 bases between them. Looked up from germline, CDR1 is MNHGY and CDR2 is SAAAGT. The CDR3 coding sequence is TGTGCCAGCAGCCGACTCGCTACACCCTACGAGCAGTACTTC. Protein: CASSRLATPYEQYF.

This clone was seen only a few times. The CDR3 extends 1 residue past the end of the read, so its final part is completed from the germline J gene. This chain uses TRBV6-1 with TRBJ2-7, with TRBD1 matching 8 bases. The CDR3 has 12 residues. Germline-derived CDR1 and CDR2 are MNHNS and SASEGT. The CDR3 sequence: CASSEGQGASPF. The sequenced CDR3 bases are TGTGCCAGCAGTGAAGGGCAGGGGGCGTCCCCT.

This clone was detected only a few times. DNA of the CDR3: TGTGCCAGCAGCCTAGCGGGATTTAGCACAGATACGCAGTATTTT. Residues: CASSLAGFSTDTQYF. V and J are TRBV14 and TRBJ2-3, with TRBD2 matching 8 bases. CDR3 length equals 15 residues. Per germline, CDR1 SGHDN and CDR2 FVKESK. V was pared by 4 bases and J by 0 bases, with 3 bases of the junction left unmatched. Supplemented by reference TRBV14 and TRBJ2-3, the full variable domain reads EAGVTQFPSHSVIEKGQTVTLRCDPISGHDNLYWYRRVMGKEIKFLLHFVKESKQDESGMPNNRFLAERTGGTYSTLKVQPAELEDSGVYFCASSLAGFSTDTQYFGPGTRLTVL.

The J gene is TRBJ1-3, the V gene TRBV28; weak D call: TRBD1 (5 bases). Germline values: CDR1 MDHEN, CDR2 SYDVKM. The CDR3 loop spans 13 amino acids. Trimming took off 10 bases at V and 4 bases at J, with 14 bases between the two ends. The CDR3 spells CAIGTVGGNTIYF. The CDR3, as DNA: TGTGCCATCGGGACCGTGGGAGGAAACACCATATATTTT.

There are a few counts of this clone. CDR3: CATSTGGQGTDTQYF. CDR3 DNA sequence: TGTGCCACCAGCACAGGGGGACAGGGTACAGATACGCAGTATTTT. The V gene is TRBV15, the J gene TRBJ2-3; TRBD1 matches 9 bases. Losses at the gene ends were 4 bases for V and 3 bases for J; bases not matched to a gene: 5. The CDR3 covers 15 residues. CDR1 LNHNV and CDR2 YYDKDF come from the germline V gene (reference sequence).

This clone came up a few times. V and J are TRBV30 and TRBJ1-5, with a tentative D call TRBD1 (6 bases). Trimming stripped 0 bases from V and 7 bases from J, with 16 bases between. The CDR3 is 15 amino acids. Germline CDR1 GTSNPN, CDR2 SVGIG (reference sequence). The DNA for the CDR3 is TGTGCCTGGAGTGTAGGGGGGAAGGTGGGGCAGCCCCAGCATTTT. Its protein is CAWSVGGKVGQPQHF. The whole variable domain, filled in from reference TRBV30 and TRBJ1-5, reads SQTIHQWPATLVQPVGSPLSLECTVEGTSNPNLYWYRQAAGRGLQLLFYSVGIGQISSEVPQNLSASRPQDRQFILSSKKLLLSDSGFYLCAWSVGGKVGQPQHFGDGTRLSIL.

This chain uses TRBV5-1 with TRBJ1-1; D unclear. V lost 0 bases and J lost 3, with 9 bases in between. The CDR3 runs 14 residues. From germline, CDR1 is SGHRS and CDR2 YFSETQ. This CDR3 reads CASSLVGSYTEAFF. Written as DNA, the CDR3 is TGCGCCAGCAGCTTGGTGGGGTCTTACACTGAAGCTTTCTTT.

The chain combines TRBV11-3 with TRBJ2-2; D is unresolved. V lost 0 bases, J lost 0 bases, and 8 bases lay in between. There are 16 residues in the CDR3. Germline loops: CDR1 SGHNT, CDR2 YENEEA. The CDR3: CASSLESGANTGELFF. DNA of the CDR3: TGTGCCAGCAGCTTAGAATCTGGAGCGAACACCGGGGAGCTGTTTTTT. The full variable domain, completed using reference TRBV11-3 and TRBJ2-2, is EAGVVQSPRYKIIEKKQPVAFWCNPISGHNTLYWYLQNLGQGPELLIRYENEEAVDDSQLPKDRFSAERLKGVDSTLKIQPAELGDSAVYLCASSLESGANTGELFFGEGSRLTVL.

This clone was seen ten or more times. The CDR3 loop reads CASSQRGGQGDIQYF. CDR3 nucleotide sequence: TGTGCCAGCAGCCAGCGGGGAGGGCAGGGGGACATTCAGTACTTC. V gene TRBV11-3 combines with J gene TRBJ2-4; D could derive from TRBD1 or TRBD2 (7 bases each). Germline CDR1 reads SGHNT; CDR2 reads YENEEA. Trimming cost V 5 bases and J 8 bases, with 19 bases left between them. This CDR3 spans 15 amino acids.

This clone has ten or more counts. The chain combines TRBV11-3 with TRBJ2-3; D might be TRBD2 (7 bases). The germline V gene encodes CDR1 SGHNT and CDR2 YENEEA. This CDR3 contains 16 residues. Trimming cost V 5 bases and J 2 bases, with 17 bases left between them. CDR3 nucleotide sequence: TGTGCCAGCAGCCTAGGGGGGGCTGGAGACACAGATACGCAGTATTTT. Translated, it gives CASSLGGAGDTDTQYF.